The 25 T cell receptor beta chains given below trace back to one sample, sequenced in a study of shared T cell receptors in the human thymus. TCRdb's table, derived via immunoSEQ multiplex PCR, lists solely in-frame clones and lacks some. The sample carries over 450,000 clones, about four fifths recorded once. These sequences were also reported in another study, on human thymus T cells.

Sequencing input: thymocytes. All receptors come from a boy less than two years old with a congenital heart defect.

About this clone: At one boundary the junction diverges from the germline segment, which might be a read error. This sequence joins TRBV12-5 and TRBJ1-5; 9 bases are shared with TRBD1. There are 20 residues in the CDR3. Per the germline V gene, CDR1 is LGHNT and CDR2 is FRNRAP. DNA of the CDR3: TGTGCTAGTGGTTTAAAAGGGACAGGGCTCAATCATAGCCCCAATGAGCCCCAGCATTTT. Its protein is CASGLKGTGLNHSPNEPQHF.

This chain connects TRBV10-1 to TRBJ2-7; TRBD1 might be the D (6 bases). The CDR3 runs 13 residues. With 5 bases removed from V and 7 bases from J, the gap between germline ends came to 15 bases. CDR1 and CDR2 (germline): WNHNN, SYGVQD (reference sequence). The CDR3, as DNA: TGCGCCAGCAGTTTAGGACAGCGCCGGGAGCAGTACTTC. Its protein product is CASSLGQRREQYF.

CDR3 amino acids: CSVPRRDREGGYTF. The CDR3 DNA follows: TGCAGCGTTCCCCGCCGGGACAGGGAGGGTGGCTACACCTTC. This chain uses TRBV29-1 with TRBJ1-2, with 9 bases fitting TRBD1. J lost 7 bases, V lost 5 bases, and 11 bases had no gene match. The CDR3 runs to 14 residues. Germline values: CDR1 SQVTM, CDR2 ANQGSEA.

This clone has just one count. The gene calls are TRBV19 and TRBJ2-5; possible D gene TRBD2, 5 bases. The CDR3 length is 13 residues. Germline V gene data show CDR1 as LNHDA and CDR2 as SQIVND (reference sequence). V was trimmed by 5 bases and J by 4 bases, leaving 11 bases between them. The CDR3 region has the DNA TGTGCCAGTAGTTCCGGGGTGTTAGAGACCCAGTACTTC. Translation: CASSSGVLETQYF.

CDR3 residues: CASSFCQREGNTDTQYF. The CDR3 bases are TGTGCCAGCAGTTTCTGTCAGCGGGAGGGCAACACAGATACGCAGTATTTT. This chain uses TRBV27 with TRBJ2-3; 10 bases map to TRBD2. The CDR3 covers 17 residues. V lost 3 bases to trimming and J lost 2 bases; unmatched junction nucleotides: 8. Germline V lookup: CDR1 MNHEY, CDR2 SMNVEV (reference sequence).

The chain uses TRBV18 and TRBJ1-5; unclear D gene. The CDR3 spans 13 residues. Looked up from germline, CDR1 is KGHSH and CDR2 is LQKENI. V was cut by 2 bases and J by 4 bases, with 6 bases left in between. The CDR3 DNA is TGTGCCAGCTCACCATCCAGGAATCAGCCCCAGCATTTT. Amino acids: CASSPSRNQPQHF.

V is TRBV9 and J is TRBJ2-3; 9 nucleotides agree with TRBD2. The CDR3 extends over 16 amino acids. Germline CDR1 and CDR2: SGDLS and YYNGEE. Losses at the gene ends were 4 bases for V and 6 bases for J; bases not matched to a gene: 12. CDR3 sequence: CASSRAGGRAGDTQYF. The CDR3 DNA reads TGTGCCAGCAGCAGGGCCGGCGGGAGGGCGGGGGATACGCAGTATTTT.

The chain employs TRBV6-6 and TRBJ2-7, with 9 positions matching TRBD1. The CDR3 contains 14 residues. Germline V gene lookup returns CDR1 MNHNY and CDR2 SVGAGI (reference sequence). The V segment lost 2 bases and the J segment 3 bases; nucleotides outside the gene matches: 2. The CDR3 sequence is CASSYQDRGYEQYF. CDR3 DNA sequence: TGTGCCAGCAGTTACCAGGACAGGGGCTACGAGCAGTACTTC.

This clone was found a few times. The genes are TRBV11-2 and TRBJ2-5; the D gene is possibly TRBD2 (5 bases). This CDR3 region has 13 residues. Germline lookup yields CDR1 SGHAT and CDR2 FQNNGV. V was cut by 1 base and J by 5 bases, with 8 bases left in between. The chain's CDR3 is CASSLGREETQYF. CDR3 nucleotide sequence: TGTGCCAGCAGCTTAGGAAGGGAGGAGACCCAGTACTTC.

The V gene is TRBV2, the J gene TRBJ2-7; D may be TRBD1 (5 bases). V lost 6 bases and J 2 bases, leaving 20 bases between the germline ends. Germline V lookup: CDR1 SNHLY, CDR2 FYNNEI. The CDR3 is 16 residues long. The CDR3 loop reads CASRGRLGQIPYEQYF. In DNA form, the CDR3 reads TGTGCCAGCAGGGGGCGGTTGGGGCAGATTCCCTACGAGCAGTACTTC.

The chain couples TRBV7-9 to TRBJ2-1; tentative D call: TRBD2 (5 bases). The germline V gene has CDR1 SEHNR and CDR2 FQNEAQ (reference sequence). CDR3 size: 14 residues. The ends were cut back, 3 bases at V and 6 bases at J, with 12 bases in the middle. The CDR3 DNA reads TGTGCCAGCAGCTTCACAGCCGGAGGCAATGAGCAGTTCTTC. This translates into CASSFTAGGNEQFF.

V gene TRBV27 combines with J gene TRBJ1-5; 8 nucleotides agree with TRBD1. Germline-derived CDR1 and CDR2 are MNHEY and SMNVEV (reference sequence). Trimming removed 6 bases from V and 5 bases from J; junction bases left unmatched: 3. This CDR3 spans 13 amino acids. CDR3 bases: TGTGCCAGCAGGCAGGGGGCGGATCAGCCCCAGCATTTT. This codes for CASRQGADQPQHF.

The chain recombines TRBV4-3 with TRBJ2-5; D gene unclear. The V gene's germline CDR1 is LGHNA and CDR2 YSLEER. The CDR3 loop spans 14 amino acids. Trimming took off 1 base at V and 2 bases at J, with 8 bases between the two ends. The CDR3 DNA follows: TGCGCCAGCAGCCAAGTGGGCCGACAAGAGACCCAGTACTTC. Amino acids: CASSQVGRQETQYF.

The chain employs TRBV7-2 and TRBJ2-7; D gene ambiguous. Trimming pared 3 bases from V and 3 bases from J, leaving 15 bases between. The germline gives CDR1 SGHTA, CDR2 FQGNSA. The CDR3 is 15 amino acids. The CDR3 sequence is CASSFAQGQVYEQYF. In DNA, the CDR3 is TGTGCCAGCAGCTTCGCTCAAGGTCAGGTCTACGAGCAGTACTTC.

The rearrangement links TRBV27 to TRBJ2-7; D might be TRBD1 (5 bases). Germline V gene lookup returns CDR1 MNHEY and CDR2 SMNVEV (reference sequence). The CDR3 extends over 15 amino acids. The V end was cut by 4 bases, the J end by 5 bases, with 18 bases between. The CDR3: CASSSVDSYIHEQYF. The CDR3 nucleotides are TGTGCCAGCAGTTCGGTAGACAGCTACATTCACGAGCAGTACTTC.

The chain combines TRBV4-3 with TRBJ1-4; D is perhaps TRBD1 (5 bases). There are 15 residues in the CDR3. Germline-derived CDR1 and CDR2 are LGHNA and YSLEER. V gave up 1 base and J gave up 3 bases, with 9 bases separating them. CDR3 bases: TGCGCCAGCAGCCAAGGGGCAGGGCCTAATGAAAAACTGTTTTTT. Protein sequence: CASSQGAGPNEKLFF.

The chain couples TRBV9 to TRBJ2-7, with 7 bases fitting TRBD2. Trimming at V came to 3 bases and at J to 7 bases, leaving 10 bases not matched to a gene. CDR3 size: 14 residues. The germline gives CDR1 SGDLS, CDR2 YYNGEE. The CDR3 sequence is CASSAAPQGLEQYF. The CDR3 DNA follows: TGTGCCAGCAGCGCCGCGCCCCAGGGACTAGAGCAGTACTTC.

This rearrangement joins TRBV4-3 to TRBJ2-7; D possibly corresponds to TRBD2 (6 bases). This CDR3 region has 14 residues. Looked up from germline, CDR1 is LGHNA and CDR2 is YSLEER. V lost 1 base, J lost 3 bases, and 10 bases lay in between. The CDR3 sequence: CASSQGGGIYEQYF. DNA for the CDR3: TGCGCCAGCAGCCAAGGGGGCGGGATCTACGAGCAGTACTTC.

The CDR3 sequence is CASSLSGGGYTF. CDR3 nucleotides: TGTGCCAGCAGCTTGTCAGGGGGCGGCTACACCTTC. V usage is TRBV7-2 and J usage is TRBJ1-2; 8 nucleotides agree with TRBD1. The junction had 2 bases not matched to a gene; V was cut back by 3 bases and J by 8 bases. The CDR3 is 12 residues long. Germline lookup yields CDR1 SGHTA and CDR2 FQGNSA. Full variable domain (remainder filled in from reference TRBV7-2 and TRBJ1-2): GAGVSQSPSNKVTEKGKDVELRCDPISGHTALYWYRQSLGQGLEFLIYFQGNSAPDKSGLPSDRFSAERTGGSVSTLTIQRTQQEDSAVYLCASSLSGGGYTFGSGTRLTVV.

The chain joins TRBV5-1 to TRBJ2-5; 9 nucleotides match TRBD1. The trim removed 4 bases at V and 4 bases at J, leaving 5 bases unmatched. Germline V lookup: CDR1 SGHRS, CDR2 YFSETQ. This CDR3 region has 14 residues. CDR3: CASSLDRGGETQYF. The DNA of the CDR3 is TGCGCCAGCAGCCTGGACAGGGGAGGAGAGACCCAGTACTTC.

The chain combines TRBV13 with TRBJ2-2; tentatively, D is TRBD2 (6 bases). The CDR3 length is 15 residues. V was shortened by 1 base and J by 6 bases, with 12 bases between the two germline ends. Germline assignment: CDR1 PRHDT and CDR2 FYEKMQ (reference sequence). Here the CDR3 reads CASSLAGVKSGELFF. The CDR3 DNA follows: TGTGCCAGCAGCTTAGCGGGAGTTAAGTCCGGGGAGCTGTTTTTT.

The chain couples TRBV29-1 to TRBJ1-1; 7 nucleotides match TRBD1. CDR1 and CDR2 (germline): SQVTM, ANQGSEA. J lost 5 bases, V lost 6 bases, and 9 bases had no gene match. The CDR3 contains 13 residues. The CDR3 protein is CSVLDRDQTEAFF. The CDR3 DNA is TGCAGCGTGCTAGACAGGGATCAGACTGAAGCTTTCTTT.

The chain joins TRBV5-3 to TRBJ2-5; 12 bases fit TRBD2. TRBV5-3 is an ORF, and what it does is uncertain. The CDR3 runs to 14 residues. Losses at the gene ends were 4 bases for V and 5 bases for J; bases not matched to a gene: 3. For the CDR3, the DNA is TGTGCCAGAAGCCGGACTAGCGGGAAGGAGACCCAGTACTTC. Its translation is CARSRTSGKETQYF.

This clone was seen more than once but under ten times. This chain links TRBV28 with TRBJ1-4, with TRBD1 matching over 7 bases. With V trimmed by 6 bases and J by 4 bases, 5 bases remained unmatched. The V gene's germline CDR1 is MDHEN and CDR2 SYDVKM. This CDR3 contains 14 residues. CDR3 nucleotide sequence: TGTGCCAGCAGAGCAGGGGGACGTAATGAAAAACTGTTTTTT. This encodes CASRAGGRNEKLFF.

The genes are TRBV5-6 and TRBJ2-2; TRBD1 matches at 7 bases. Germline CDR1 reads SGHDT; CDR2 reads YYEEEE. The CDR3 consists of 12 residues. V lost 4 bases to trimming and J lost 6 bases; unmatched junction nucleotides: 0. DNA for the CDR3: TGTGCCAGCAGCACAGGGGCCGGGGAGCTGTTTTTT. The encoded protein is CASSTGAGELFF.